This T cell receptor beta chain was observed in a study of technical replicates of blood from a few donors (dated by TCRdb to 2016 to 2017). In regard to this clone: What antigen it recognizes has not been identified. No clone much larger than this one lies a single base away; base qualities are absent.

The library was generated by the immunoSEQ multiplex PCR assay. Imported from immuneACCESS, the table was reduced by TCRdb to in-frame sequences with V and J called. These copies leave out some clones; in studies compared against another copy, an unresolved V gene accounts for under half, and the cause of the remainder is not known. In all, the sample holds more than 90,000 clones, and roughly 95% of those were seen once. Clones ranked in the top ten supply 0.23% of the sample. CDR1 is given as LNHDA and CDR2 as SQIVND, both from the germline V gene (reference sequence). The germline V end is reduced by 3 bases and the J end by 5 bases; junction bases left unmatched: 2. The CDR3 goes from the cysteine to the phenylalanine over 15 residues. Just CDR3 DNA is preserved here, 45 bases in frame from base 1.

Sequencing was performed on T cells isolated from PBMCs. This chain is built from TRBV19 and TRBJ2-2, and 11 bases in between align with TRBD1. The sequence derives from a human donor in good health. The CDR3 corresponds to CASSIGQGATGELFF. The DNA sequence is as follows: TGTGCCAGTAGTATTGGACAGGGGGCGACCGGGGAGCTGTTTTTT.